By share, the clone carrying this T cell receptor beta chain ranks as medium-sized. Its antigen is not identified. This sample is drawn from a study of OX40 agonist ivuxolimab in advanced cancers. Across the whole study: Patients were treated with ivuxolimab, an agonistic anti-OX40 (CD134) antibody.

General study points: The study found that CD8+ T cells averaged more expanded clones than CD4+. No determination was made of the antigen specificity of the expanded peripheral T cells.

The CDR3 extends over 13 amino acids. Germline lookup yields CDR1 MNHEY and CDR2 SMNVEV (reference sequence). V was pared by 4 bases and J by 7 bases, with 14 bases between. Produced via immunoSEQ multiplex PCR; TCRdb's table is partial and in-frame only. This sample has some 18,000 clones, with less than 95% found just once. Patients were ineligible given autoimmune disease history or systemic immunosuppression. The gene calls are TRBV27 and TRBJ2-7, with D tentatively TRBD1 (5 bases). This TCR derives from an adult with an advanced solid tumor such as melanoma, head and neck, liver or kidney cancer. Material: CD4+ or CD8+ T cells sorted from blood, obtained in a trial of the OX40 agonist ivuxolimab. The DNA of the CDR3 is TGTGCCAGCAGTTCCTCAGGGTCCATAGAGCAGTACTTC. It is translated as CASSSSGSIEQYF.